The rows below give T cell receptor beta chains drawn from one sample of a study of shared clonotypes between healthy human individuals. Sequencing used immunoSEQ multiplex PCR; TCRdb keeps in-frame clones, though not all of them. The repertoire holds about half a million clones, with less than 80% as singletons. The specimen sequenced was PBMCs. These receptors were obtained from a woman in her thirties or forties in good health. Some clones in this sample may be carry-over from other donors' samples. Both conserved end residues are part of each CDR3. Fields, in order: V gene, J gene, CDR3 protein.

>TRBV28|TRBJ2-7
CASSSRGPYEQYF
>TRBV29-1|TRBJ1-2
CSVEKTGRGGYTF
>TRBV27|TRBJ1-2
CASRGQGDGYTF
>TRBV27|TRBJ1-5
CASSPGHRQPQHF
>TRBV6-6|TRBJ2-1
CASSYSRVGTTNEQFF
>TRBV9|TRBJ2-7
CASSGGRPYEQYF
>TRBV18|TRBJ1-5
CASSMGQGAPQPQHF
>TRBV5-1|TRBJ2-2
CASSLGASGSTGELFF
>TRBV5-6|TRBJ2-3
CASSLRLDSSTDTQYF
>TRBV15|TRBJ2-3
CATSNLMREDPDTQYF
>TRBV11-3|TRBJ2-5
CASSLAGGAEETQYF
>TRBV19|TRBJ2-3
CASNPLLRRDEDTQYF
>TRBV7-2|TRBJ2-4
CASSLALAGARGNIQYF
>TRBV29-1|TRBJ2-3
CSAEGLADTDTQYF
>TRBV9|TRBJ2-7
CASSVGDSPSREQYF
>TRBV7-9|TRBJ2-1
CASSPWASGPQSSYNEQFF
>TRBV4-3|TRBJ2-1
CASSQERWGEQFF
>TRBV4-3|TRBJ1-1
CASSHGRDSWSTEAFF
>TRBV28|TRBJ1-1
CASSPTNLNTEAFF
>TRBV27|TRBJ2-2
CASSLNGFNTGELFF
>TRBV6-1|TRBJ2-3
CASSEAETDTQYF
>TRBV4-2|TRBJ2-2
CASSQDRGHAGELFF
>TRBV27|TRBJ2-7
CASSLVGGLPGEQYF
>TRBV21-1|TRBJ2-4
CASSPGGYVKNIQYF
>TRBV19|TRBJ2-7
CASSTYEQYF
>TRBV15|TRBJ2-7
CATSRGTGAEQYF
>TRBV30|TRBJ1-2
CAWSRGANYGYTF
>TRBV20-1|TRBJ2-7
CSASSVYEQYF
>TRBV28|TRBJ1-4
CASSFRGWLANEKLFF
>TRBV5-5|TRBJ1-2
CASRLIGQGANYGYTF
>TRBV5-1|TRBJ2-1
CASSPGLAEQFF
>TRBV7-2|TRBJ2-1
CASSLVAGGANEQFF
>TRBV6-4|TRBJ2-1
CASSPKEAGKDNEQFF
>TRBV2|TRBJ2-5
CASSLGGGRETQYF
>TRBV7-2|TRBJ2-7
CASSTTGVSSYEQYF
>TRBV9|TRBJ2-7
CASSVGALITSGPTGEQYF
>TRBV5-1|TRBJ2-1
CASSVPGTGLHEQFF
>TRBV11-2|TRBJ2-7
CASSLTFWVYEQYF
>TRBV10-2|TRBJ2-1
CASSEAGANEQFF
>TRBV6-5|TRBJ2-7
CASRQGNSYEQYF
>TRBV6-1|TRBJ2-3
CASSEAPDTQYF
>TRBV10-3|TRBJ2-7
CAISGKAGGSYEQYF
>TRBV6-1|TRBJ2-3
CASSRDYKADTQYF
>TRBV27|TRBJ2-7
CASSLLAGGPHEQYF
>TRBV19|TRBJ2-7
CASSWSGEQYF
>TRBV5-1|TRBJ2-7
CASSLNRAAYEQYF
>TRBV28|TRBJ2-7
CASSPPGYEQYF
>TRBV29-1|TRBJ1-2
CSVEGVVTNYGYTF
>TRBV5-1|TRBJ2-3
CASSLGLAGDTQYF
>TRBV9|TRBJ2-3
CASSVSGDTDTQYF
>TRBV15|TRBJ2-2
CATGLRRSNTGELFF
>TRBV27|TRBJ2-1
CASSYRVAGVSGDEQFF
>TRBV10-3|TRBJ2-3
CAIAMRDRSRGTDTQYF
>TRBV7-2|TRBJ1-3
CASSLGPLGYSGNTIYF
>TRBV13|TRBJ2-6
CASSGRTSGANVLTF